These 7 T cell receptor beta chains came from one sample sequenced in a study of shared clonotypes between healthy human individuals. Profiled with immunoSEQ multiplex PCR; TCRdb holds only in-frame clones, not every one. The sample consists of nearly 500,000 clones, 76% of them appearing once. Sequenced input: PBMCs. These receptors were obtained from a middle-aged woman in good health. Some clones in this sample may be carry-over from other donors' samples.

The V and J genes are TRBV19 and TRBJ2-7; 7 bases are a match to TRBD1. The germline V gene has CDR1 LNHDA and CDR2 SQIVND (reference sequence). The CDR3 length is 12 residues. After removal of 3 bases from V and 12 bases from J, the junction contained 8 bases not matched to a gene. CDR3: CASSIGDSRTYF. For the CDR3, the DNA is TGTGCCAGTAGTATTGGGGACAGTCGGACGTACTTC.

The CDR3 nucleotides read TGTGCCAGCAGCTTAGGCTTGGTGGTGGTGGGCTACAATGAGCAGTTCTTC. Translation gives CASSLGLVVVGYNEQFF. V and J are TRBV7-2 and TRBJ2-1; no definite D call. Trimming took off 1 base at V and 3 bases at J, with 16 bases between the two ends. The CDR3 has 17 amino acids. The germline V gene encodes CDR1 SGHTA and CDR2 FQGNSA.

V usage is TRBV25-1 and J usage is TRBJ2-3; TRBD2 is a possible D gene (5 bases). The V and J ends lost 5 bases and 0 bases respectively, with 15 bases between them. Germline V gives CDR1 MGHDK, CDR2 SYGVNS. The CDR3 totals 16 residues. CDR3 in amino acids: CASSLGREASTDTQYF. The CDR3 coding sequence is TGTGCCAGCAGTTTAGGGAGAGAAGCTAGCACAGATACGCAGTATTTT. The full variable domain, rest sourced from reference TRBV25-1 and TRBJ2-3, is EADIYQTPRYLVIGTGKKITLECSQTMGHDKMYWYQQDPGMELHLIHYSYGVNSTEKGDLSSESTVSRIRTEHFPLTLESARPSHTSQYLCASSLGREASTDTQYFGPGTRLTVL.

V and J are TRBV7-8 and TRBJ2-7, with D perhaps matching TRBD1 (6 bases). V lost 2 bases and J lost 6, with 11 bases in between. Germline CDR1 and CDR2: SGHVS and FQNEAQ. The CDR3 is 13 amino acids. Written as DNA, the CDR3 is TGTGCCAGCAGCTTACGTGGGGGCCTCGAGCAGTACTTC. Amino acid sequence: CASSLRGGLEQYF.

This chain connects TRBV7-3 to TRBJ2-2, with a tentative D call TRBD2 (6 bases). Trimming pared 6 bases from V and 1 base from J, leaving 15 bases between. CDR1 and CDR2 (germline): SGHTA, FQGTGA. The CDR3 consists of 16 residues. CDR3 in DNA: TGTGCCAGCAGTTCCCTAGCCGGGGGGAACACCGGGGAGCTGTTTTTT. It yields the protein CASSSLAGGNTGELFF.

The chain recombines TRBV5-1 with TRBJ2-1; no reliable D call. Trimming shortened V by 0 bases and J by 9 bases, and 7 bases separated the two germline ends. The CDR3 totals 12 residues. The germline V gene encodes CDR1 SGHRS and CDR2 YFSETQ. CDR3 sequence: CASSLVESEQFF. The CDR3 nucleotides read TGCGCCAGCAGCTTGGTAGAAAGTGAGCAGTTCTTC.

The V call is TRBV7-3, the J call TRBJ2-7, with D hard to call. The CDR3 is made up of 14 amino acids. V was clipped by 2 bases and J by 3 bases, with 11 bases between them. Germline V gene data show CDR1 as SGHTA and CDR2 as FQGTGA. CDR3 nucleotides: TGTGCCAGCAGCTTAGGCGTAGGTAACTACGAGCAGTACTTC. It codes for CASSLGVGNYEQYF.